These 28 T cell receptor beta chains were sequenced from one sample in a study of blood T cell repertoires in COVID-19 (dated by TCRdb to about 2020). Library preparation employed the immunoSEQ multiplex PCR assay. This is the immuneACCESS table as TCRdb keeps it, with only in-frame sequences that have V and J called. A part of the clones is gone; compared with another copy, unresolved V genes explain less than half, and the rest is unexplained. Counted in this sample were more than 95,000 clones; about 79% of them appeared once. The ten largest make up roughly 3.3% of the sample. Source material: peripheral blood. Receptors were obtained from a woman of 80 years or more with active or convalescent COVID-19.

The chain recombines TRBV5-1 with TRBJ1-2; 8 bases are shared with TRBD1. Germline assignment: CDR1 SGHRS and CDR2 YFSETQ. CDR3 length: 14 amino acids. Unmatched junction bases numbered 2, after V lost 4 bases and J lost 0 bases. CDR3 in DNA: TGCGCCAGCAGCGTGGGACAGGCTAACTATGGCTACACCTTC. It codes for CASSVGQANYGYTF.

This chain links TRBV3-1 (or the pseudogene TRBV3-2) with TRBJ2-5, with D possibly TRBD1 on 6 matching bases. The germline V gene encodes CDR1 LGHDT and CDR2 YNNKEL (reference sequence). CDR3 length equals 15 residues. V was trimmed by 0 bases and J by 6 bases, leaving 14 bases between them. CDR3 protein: CASSQEGGSPQTQYF. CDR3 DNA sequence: TGTGCCAGCAGCCAAGAAGGGGGTTCCCCCCAGACCCAGTACTTC.

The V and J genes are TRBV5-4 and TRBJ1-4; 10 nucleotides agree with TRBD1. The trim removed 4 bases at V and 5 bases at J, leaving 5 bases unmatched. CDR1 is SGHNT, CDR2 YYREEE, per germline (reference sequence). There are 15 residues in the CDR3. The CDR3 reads CASSQGQGGNEKLFF. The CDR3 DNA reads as TGTGCCAGCAGCCAAGGACAGGGGGGGAATGAAAAACTGTTTTTT.

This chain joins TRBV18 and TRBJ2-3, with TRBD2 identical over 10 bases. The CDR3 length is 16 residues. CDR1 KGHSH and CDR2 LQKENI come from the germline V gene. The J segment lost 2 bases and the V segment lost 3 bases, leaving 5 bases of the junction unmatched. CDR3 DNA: TGTGCCAGCTCACCGTTCACTAGCGGGATCACAGATACGCAGTATTTT. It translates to CASSPFTSGITDTQYF.

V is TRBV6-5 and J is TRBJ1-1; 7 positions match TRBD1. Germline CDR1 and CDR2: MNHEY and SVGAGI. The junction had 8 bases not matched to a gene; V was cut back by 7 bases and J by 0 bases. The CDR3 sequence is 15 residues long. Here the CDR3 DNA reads TGTGCCAGCACCGGGGACAGCCTCATGAACACTGAAGCTTTCTTT. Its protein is CASTGDSLMNTEAFF.

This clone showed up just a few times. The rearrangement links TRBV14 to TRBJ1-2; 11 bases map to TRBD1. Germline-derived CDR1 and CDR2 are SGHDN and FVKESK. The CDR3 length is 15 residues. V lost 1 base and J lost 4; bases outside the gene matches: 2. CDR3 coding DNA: TGTGCCAGCAGCCAAGGCGGGACAGGGGGCTATGGCTACACCTTC. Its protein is CASSQGGTGGYGYTF.

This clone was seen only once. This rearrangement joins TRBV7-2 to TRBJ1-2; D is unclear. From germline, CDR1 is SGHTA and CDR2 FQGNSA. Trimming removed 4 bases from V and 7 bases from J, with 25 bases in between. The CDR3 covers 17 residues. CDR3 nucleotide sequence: TGTGCCAGCAGCTCCGATGGCCGTCGGGTCGTAGGATCTGGCTACACCTTC. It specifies CASSSDGRRVVGSGYTF.

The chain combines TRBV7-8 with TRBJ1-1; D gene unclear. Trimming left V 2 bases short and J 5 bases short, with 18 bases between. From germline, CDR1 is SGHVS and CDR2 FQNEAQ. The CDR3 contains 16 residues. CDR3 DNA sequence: TGTGCCAGCAGCTTACCCGGGCTAGCAGGCAAGACTGAAGCTTTCTTT. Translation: CASSLPGLAGKTEAFF.

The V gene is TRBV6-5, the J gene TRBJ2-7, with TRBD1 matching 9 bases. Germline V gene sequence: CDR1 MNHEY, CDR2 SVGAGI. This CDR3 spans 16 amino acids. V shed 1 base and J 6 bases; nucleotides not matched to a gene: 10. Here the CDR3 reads CASSYFPDRGGLEQYF. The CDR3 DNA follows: TGTGCCAGCAGTTACTTCCCGGACAGGGGAGGTCTCGAGCAGTACTTC.

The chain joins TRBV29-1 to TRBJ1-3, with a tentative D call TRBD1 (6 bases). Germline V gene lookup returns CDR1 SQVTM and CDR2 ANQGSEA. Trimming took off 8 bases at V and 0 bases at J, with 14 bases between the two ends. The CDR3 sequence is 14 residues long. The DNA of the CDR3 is TGCAGCATCCGACAGGACGACTCTGGAAACACCATATATTTT. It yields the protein CSIRQDDSGNTIYF.

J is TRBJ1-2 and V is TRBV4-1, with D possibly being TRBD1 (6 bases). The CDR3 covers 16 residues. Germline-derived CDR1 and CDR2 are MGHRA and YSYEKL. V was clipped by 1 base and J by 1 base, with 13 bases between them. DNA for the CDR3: TGCGCCAGCAGCCAAGTTATAACAGGGTATAACTATGGCTACACCTTC. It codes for CASSQVITGYNYGYTF.

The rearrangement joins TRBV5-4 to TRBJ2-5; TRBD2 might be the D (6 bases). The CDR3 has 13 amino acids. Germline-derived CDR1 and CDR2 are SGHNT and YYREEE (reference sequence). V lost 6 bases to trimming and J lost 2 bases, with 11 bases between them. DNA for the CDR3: TGTGCCAGCATGGGGGGAGGTCAAGAGACCCAGTACTTC. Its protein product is CASMGGGQETQYF.

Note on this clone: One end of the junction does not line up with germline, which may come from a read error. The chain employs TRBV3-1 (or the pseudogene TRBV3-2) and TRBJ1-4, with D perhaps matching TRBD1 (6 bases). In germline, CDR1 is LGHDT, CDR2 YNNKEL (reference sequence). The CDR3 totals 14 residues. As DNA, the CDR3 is TGTGCCAGCAGCCAAGATGGGGGCGCAGAAAGACTGTTTTTT. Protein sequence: CASSQDGGAERLFF.

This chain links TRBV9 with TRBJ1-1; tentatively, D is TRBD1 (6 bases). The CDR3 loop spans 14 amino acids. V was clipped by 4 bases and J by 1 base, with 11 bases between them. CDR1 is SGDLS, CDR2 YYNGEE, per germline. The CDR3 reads CASSPGQTNTEAFF. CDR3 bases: TGTGCCAGCAGCCCGGGACAAACGAACACTGAAGCTTTCTTT. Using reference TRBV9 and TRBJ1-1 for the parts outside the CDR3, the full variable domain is DSGVTQTPKHLITATGQRVTLRCSPRSGDLSVYWYQQSLDQGLQFLIQYYNGEERAKGNILERFSAQQFPDLHSELNLSSLELGDSALYFCASSPGQTNTEAFFGQGTRLTVV.

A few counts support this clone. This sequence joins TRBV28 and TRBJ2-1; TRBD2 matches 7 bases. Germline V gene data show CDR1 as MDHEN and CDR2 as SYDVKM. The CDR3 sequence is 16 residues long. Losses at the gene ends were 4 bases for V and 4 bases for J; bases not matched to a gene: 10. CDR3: CASSSVGGGPYNEQFF. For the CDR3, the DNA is TGTGCCAGCAGTTCCGTCGGGGGAGGGCCTTACAATGAGCAGTTCTTC.

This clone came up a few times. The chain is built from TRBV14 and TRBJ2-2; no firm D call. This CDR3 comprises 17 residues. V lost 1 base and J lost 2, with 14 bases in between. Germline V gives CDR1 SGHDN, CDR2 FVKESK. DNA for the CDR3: TGTGCCAGCAGCCAAGTTGGGCAGCCAAAAAACACCGGGGAGCTGTTTTTT. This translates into CASSQVGQPKNTGELFF.

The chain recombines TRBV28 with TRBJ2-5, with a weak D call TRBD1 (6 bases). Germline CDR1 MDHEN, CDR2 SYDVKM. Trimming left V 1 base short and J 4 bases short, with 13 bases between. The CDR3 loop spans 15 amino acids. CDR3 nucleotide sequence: TGTGCCAGCAGTTTATACCCAGGCAGGGGAGAGACCCAGTACTTC. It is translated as CASSLYPGRGETQYF. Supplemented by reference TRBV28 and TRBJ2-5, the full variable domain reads DVKVTQSSRYLVKRTGEKVFLECVQDMDHENMFWYRQDPGLGLRLIYFSYDVKMKEKGDIPEGYSVSREKKERFSLILESASTNQTSMYLCASSLYPGRGETQYFGPGTRLLVL.

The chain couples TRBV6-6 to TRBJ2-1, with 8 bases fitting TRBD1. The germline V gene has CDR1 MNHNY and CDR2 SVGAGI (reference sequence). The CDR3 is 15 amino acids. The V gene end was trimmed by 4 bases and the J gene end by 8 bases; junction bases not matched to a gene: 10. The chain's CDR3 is CASSFLTGAPDEQFF. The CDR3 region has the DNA TGTGCCAGCAGTTTTTTGACAGGGGCCCCCGATGAGCAGTTCTTC.

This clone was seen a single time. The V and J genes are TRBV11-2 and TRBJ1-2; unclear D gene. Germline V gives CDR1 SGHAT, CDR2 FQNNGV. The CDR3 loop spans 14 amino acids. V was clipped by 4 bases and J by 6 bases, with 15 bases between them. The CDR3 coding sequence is TGTGCCAGCAGCTGGAGTGTGGCGGGAGATGGCTACACCTTC. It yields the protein CASSWSVAGDGYTF. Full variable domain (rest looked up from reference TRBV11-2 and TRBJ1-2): EAGVAQSPRYKIIEKRQSVAFWCNPISGHATLYWYQQILGQGPKLLIQFQNNGVVDDSQLPKDRFSAERLKGVDSTLKIQPAKLEDSAVYLCASSWSVAGDGYTFGSGTRLTVV.

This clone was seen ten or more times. The CDR3 protein is CASRPRGTGEEKLFF. DNA for the CDR3: TGTGCCAGTAGACCCCGCGGGACAGGGGAAGAAAAACTGTTTTTT. The chain combines TRBV19 with TRBJ1-4, with 10 positions matching TRBD1. V lost 6 bases and J lost 8; bases outside the gene matches: 9. CDR1 and CDR2 from the germline V gene are LNHDA and SQIVND (reference sequence). CDR3 length equals 15 residues.

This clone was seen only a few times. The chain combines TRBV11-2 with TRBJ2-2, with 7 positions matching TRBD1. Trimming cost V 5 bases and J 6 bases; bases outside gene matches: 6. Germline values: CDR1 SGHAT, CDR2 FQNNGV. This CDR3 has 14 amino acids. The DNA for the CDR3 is TGTGCCAGCAGCGGAATAGGGGGCGCCGGGGAGCTGTTTTTT. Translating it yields CASSGIGGAGELFF.

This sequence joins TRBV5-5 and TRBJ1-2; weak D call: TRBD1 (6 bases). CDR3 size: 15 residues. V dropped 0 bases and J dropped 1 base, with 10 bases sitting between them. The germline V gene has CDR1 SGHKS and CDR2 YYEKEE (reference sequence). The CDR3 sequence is CASSLAQGYNYGYTF. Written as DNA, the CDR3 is TGTGCCAGCAGCTTGGCACAGGGATATAACTATGGCTACACCTTC.

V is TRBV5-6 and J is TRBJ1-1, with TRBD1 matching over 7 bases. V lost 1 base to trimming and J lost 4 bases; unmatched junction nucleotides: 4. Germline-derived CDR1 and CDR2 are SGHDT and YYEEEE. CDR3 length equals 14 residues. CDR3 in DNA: TGTGCCAGCAGCTTGCAGGGGGTTGGCACTGAAGCTTTCTTT. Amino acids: CASSLQGVGTEAFF.

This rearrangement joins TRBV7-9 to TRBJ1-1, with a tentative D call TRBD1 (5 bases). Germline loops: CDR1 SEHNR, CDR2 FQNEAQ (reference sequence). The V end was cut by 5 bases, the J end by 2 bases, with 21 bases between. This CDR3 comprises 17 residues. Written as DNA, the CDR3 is TGTGCCAGCAGCCCCGACATAAGCCAGGGTTTTAACACTGAAGCTTTCTTT. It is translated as CASSPDISQGFNTEAFF.

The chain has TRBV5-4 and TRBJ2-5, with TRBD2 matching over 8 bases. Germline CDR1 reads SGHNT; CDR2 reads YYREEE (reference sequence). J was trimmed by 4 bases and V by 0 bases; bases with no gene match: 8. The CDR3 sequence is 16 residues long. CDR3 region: CASSLVSQLAGETQYF. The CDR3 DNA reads TGTGCCAGCAGCTTGGTGTCGCAGCTAGCGGGAGAGACCCAGTACTTC.

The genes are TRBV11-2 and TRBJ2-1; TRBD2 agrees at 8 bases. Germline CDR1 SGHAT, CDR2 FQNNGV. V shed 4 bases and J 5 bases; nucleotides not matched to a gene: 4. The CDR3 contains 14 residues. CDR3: CASSWSGSNNEQFF. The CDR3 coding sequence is TGTGCCAGCAGCTGGAGCGGGAGTAACAATGAGCAGTTCTTC.

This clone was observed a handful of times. The CDR3, as DNA: TGCGCCAGCAGCCCACAGACAGGGAACAGTGGAAACACCATATATTTT. Its protein is CASSPQTGNSGNTIYF. V is TRBV5-1 and J is TRBJ1-3; 7 bases fit TRBD1. The CDR3 consists of 16 residues. The germline gives CDR1 SGHRS, CDR2 YFSETQ. V gave up 4 bases and J gave up 3 bases; unmatched junction bases: 10.

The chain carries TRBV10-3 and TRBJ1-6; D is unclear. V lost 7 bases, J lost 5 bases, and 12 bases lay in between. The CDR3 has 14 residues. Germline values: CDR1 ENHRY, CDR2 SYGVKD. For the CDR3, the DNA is TGTGCCATCAACAACGACGGGGATAATTCACCCCTCCACTTT. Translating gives CAINNDGDNSPLHF.